The entry below gives a single T cell receptor (beta chain) sequence along with its context. The junction shows a germline mismatch at one end, possibly a read error. These data are taken from a study of blood T cells in healthy people across ages. Germline values: CDR1 MNHNY, CDR2 SVGAGI (reference sequence). This CDR3 contains 11 residues. With a J-beta primer mix and a sample-barcoded 5' primer, a second PCR ran roughly 6 to 11 cycles. TCRdb analysed the 5' RACE reads with MiXCR anew, one entry per CDR3 protein. This table holds about 780,000 distinct CDR3 sequences, more than 25% found once. Separately, the same data were catalogued under a study of T cells of mothers and their children.

The sample was blood. The TCR originated in a boy between 10 and 17 years old in good health. The chain links TRBV6-6 to TRBJ2-5; D is unclear. This chain's CDR3 is CASSPKATQHF. The CDR3 nucleotides read TGTGCCAGCAGCCCCAAGGCGACCCAGCACTTC.